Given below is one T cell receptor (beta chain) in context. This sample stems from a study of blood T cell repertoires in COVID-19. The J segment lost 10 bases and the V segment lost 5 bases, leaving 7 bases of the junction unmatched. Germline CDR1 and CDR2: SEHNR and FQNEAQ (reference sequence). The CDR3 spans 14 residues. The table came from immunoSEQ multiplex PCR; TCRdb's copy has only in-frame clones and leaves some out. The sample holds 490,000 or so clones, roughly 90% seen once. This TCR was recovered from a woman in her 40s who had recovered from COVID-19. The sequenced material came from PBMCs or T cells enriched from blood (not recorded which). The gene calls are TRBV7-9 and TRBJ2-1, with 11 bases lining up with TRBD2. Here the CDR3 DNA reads TGTGCCAGCAGCAAATATAGCGGGAGGGTAGAGCAGTTCTTC. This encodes CASSKYSGRVEQFF.